This entry lists 17 T cell receptor beta chains sequenced from one sample in a study of T cell responses to AZD1222 COVID-19 vaccine. Profiling relied on immunoSEQ multiplex PCR, and the TCRdb table lists in-frame clones only, not all of them. The sample lists about 110,000 clones, 94% occurring once. The material sequenced was peripheral blood, taken 28 days after the second AZD1222 dose. The receptors derive from an adult who received the AZD1222 COVID-19 vaccine.

The chain carries TRBV23-1 and TRBJ1-2; D gene uncertain. TRBV23-1 is identified as an open reading frame with a role that is uncertain. V dropped 4 bases and J dropped 4 bases, with 16 bases sitting between them. The CDR3 spans 15 residues. The CDR3, as DNA: TGCGCCAGCAGTCCCGCCCTGTATGGTACCTATGGCTACACCTTC. Translation: CASSPALYGTYGYTF.

The chain carries TRBV4-1 and TRBJ2-2; D is unresolved. CDR1 and CDR2 from the germline V gene are MGHRA and YSYEKL. The CDR3 has 14 residues. With 3 bases removed from V and 4 bases from J, the gap between germline ends came to 9 bases. The CDR3 here is CASSQDLSTGELFF. In nucleotides, the CDR3 is TGCGCCAGCAGCCAGGACCTTTCCACCGGGGAGCTGTTTTTT.

The chain employs TRBV7-6 and TRBJ1-2; TRBD1 is a possible D gene (6 bases). CDR1 is SGHVS and CDR2 is FNYEAQ in the germline V gene. The CDR3 spans 15 residues. V was trimmed by 2 bases and J by 8 bases, leaving 18 bases between them. For the CDR3, the DNA is TGTGCCAGCAGCTTATACCCACAGGGTTTCGTCGGCTACACCTTC. Its protein is CASSLYPQGFVGYTF.

The genes are TRBV10-3 and TRBJ2-1; TRBD2 matches 8 bases. Germline V gene lookup returns CDR1 ENHRY and CDR2 SYGVKD. Trimming cost V 0 bases and J 8 bases; bases outside gene matches: 6. The CDR3 consists of 15 residues. The CDR3 region has the DNA TGTGCCATCAGTGAGTCGTCTAGCGGGTTCCATGAGCAGTTCTTC. Amino acid sequence: CAISESSSGFHEQFF.

This chain connects TRBV5-6 to TRBJ2-7; D tentatively reads TRBD1 or TRBD2 (5 bases each). The germline V gene encodes CDR1 SGHDT and CDR2 YYEEEE. The CDR3 is 17 amino acids. Trimming stripped 4 bases from V and 4 bases from J, with 24 bases between. The CDR3 sequence is CASSILTERSTGYEQYF. Written as DNA, the CDR3 is TGTGCCAGCAGCATTCTGACAGAGCGTTCTACGGGGTACGAGCAGTACTTC.

The V gene is TRBV6-5, the J gene TRBJ2-1, with D perhaps matching TRBD2 (7 bases). V was clipped by 5 bases and J by 10 bases, with 15 bases between them. The length of the CDR3 is 13 residues. From germline, CDR1 is MNHEY and CDR2 SVGAGI. The CDR3 DNA reads as TGTGCCAGCAGTCCCCAGGGGAGGGGGGAGCAGTTCTTC. Its protein product is CASSPQGRGEQFF.

The rearrangement joins TRBV11-2 to TRBJ1-1; D is undetermined. V lost 5 bases, J lost 6 bases, and 16 bases lay in between. Germline-derived CDR1 and CDR2 are SGHAT and FQNNGV. The CDR3 is 14 residues long. CDR3 coding DNA: TGTGCCAGCAGCCTCATGCCAGCACCCTCTGAAGCTTTCTTT. Its protein is CASSLMPAPSEAFF.

The genes are TRBV12-3 or TRBV12-4 and TRBJ2-7; D unresolved. Deletions cut 3 bases from V and 9 bases from J, with 12 bases between. The CDR3 covers 12 residues. The CDR3 region has the DNA TGTGCCAGCAGTTTTGAGCTCATTAGGCAGTACTTC. Translating it yields CASSFELIRQYF.

The V call is TRBV18, the J call TRBJ1-1; tentative D call: TRBD1 (6 bases). The CDR3 sequence is 15 residues long. Germline V gene sequence: CDR1 KGHSH, CDR2 LQKENI. The germline V and J ends were trimmed by 1 base and 3 bases, with 12 bases remaining between them. The CDR3 nucleotides read TGTGCCAGCTCACCACGTAGGGACACCGACACTGAAGCTTTCTTT. Protein product: CASSPRRDTDTEAFF.

This chain joins TRBV5-1 and TRBJ1-1; 8 bases line up with TRBD1. V trimming: 3 bases; J trimming: 1 base; junction bases outside the gene matches: 5. This CDR3 region has 15 residues. The V gene's germline CDR1 is SGHRS and CDR2 YFSETQ. The CDR3 spells CASSSTGASNTEAFF. CDR3 DNA: TGCGCCAGCAGCTCGACAGGGGCCTCGAACACTGAAGCTTTCTTT.

This chain links TRBV5-1 with TRBJ1-3; weak D call: TRBD1 (6 bases). With 5 bases removed from V and 1 base from J, the gap between germline ends came to 22 bases. The CDR3 length is 18 residues. CDR1 and CDR2 from the germline V gene are SGHRS and YFSETQ. The CDR3 coding sequence is TGCGCCAGCAGGACAGGCCCAGATGCCCTCGAATCTGGAAACACCATATATTTT. It translates to CASRTGPDALESGNTIYF. Variable domain in full (rest from reference TRBV5-1 and TRBJ1-3): KAGVTQTPRYLIKTRGQQVTLSCSPISGHRSVSWYQQTPGQGLQFLFEYFSETQRNKGNFPGRFSGRQFSNSRSEMNVSTLELGDSALYLCASRTGPDALESGNTIYFGEGSWLTVV.

The J gene is TRBJ1-4, the V gene TRBV25-1, with unresolved D. V gave up 7 bases and J gave up 5 bases, with 14 bases separating them. Per germline, CDR1 MGHDK and CDR2 SYGVNS. The CDR3 runs to 14 residues. The DNA of the CDR3 is TGTGCCAGCACCATATCATTTCGGAATGAAAAACTGTTTTTT. It is translated as CASTISFRNEKLFF.

The CDR3 sequence: CASSLLRLAGGLKNTGELFF. In DNA form, the CDR3 reads TGTGCCAGCTCACTCCTAAGACTAGCGGGAGGATTAAAGAACACCGGGGAGCTGTTTTTT. This chain connects TRBV18 to TRBJ2-2; 13 nucleotides match TRBD2. The V gene end was trimmed by 4 bases and the J gene end by 1 base; junction bases not matched to a gene: 12. The CDR3 consists of 20 residues. Germline V gives CDR1 KGHSH, CDR2 LQKENI.

This sequence joins TRBV20-1 and TRBJ2-3; maybe TRBD1 (5 bases). Germline-derived CDR1 and CDR2 are DFQATT and SNEGSKA (reference sequence). CDR3 length equals 16 residues. V was trimmed by 3 bases and J by 0 bases, leaving 16 bases between them. In nucleotides, the CDR3 is TGCAGTGCTAGTAGGGGCCGGTACCCTAGCACAGATACGCAGTATTTT. It specifies CSASRGRYPSTDTQYF.

V is TRBV4-1 and J is TRBJ1-6, with D possibly matching TRBD1 (6 bases). CDR1 and CDR2 from the germline V gene are MGHRA and YSYEKL. The CDR3 totals 16 residues. V was trimmed by 4 bases and J by 7 bases, leaving 17 bases between them. The CDR3 DNA is TGCGCCAGCAGCCCGACCCCCGGGGGGCGGAATTCACCCCTCCACTTT. This codes for CASSPTPGGRNSPLHF.

This clone has a single count. The chain couples TRBV19 to TRBJ1-6; D unresolved. The germline V gene has CDR1 LNHDA and CDR2 SQIVND (reference sequence). The CDR3 is 14 residues long. V lost 8 bases and J lost 4, with 12 bases in between. The CDR3 reads CASVSTAYNSPLHF. As DNA, the CDR3 is TGTGCCAGTGTTTCGACGGCTTATAATTCACCCCTCCACTTT.

This chain joins TRBV19 and TRBJ2-5; TRBD2 aligns across 10 bases. Germline V gives CDR1 LNHDA, CDR2 SQIVND (reference sequence). This CDR3 region has 16 residues. With 1 base clipped from V and 9 bases from J, the junction kept 11 bases outside the gene matches. This CDR3 is CASSIVVAGGPGAQYF. As DNA, the CDR3 is TGTGCCAGTAGTATAGTGGTAGCGGGGGGCCCCGGGGCCCAGTACTTC. The whole variable domain, filled in from reference TRBV19 and TRBJ2-5, reads DGGITQSPKYLFRKEGQNVTLSCEQNLNHDAMYWYRQDPGQGLRLIYYSQIVNDFQKGDIAEGYSVSREKKESFPLTVTSAQKNPTAFYLCASSIVVAGGPGAQYFGPGTRLLVL.